A single T cell receptor beta chain is shown here with its context. The data were produced by immunoSEQ multiplex PCR, yet TCRdb's version contains in-frame clones alone and is incomplete. This sample has 60,000 to 85,000 clones, with 78% found just once. This sample was taken from a study of blood T cell repertoires in COVID-19. Study background: Spain, Italy and the United States supplied samples that represented acute and convalescent COVID-19.

This CDR3 is built from 14 residues. V shed 4 bases, J shed 1 base, and the junction held 4 bases outside the gene matches. The germline V gene encodes CDR1 SGHTS and CDR2 YDEGEE. This chain uses TRBV5-8 with TRBJ2-7; 8 nucleotides line up with TRBD2. The source of this sequence is a human donor in a cohort sampled during active COVID-19. The sample comprised peripheral blood. CDR3 bases: TGTGCCAGCAGCCGGGGGGGTTCATCCTACGAGCAGTACTTC. The encoded protein is CASSRGGSSYEQYF. The whole variable domain, remainder taken from reference TRBV5-8 and TRBJ2-7, is EAGVTQSPTHLIKTRGQQATLRCSPISGHTSVYWYQQALGLGLQFLLWYDEGEERNRGNFPPRFSGRQFPNYSSELNVNALELEDSALYLCASSRGGSSYEQYFGPGTRLTVT.